The sequence of this T cell receptor (beta chain) was determined in a study of T cells in tuberculosis. The overall study: The T cells targeted glucose monomycolate, a mycobacterial lipid, via CD1B. Points from the study as a whole: Some low-affinity tetramer-binding T cells may be absent from this sample.

Clones were sequenced by immunoSEQ multiplex PCR, and TCRdb holds only the in-frame ones, with some missing. Here the sample spans about 58,000 clones, 70% to 90% being singletons. Sorting used thawed, overnight-rested PBMC stained with anti-CD3, a viability dye and GMM-loaded CD1B tetramer. The CD1B tetramers carried C32 glucose monomycolate purified from Rhodococcus equi. CD14-expressing monocytes were removed from PBMC before cryopreservation and sorting. Material for sequencing was CD1b-GMM tetramer-negative cells sorted from PBMCs. The clonotype comes from an adult woman with latent tuberculosis.

In DNA, the CDR3 is TGTGCCAGCAGCTACAGGGAGGGTCCTACAGATACGCAGTATTTT. Its protein product is CASSYREGPTDTQYF. V and J are TRBV7-3 and TRBJ2-3; tentatively, D is TRBD2 (7 bases). V was pared by 4 bases and J by 3 bases, with 14 bases between. Germline V gene sequence: CDR1 SGHTA, CDR2 FQGTGA. The CDR3 extends over 15 amino acids. Filled out from reference TRBV7-3 and TRBJ2-3, the complete variable domain reads GAGVSQTPSNKVTEKGKYVELRCDPISGHTALYWYRQSLGQGPEFLIYFQGTGAADDSGLPNDRFFAVRPEGSVSTLKIQRTERGDSAVYLCASSYREGPTDTQYFGPGTRLTVL.